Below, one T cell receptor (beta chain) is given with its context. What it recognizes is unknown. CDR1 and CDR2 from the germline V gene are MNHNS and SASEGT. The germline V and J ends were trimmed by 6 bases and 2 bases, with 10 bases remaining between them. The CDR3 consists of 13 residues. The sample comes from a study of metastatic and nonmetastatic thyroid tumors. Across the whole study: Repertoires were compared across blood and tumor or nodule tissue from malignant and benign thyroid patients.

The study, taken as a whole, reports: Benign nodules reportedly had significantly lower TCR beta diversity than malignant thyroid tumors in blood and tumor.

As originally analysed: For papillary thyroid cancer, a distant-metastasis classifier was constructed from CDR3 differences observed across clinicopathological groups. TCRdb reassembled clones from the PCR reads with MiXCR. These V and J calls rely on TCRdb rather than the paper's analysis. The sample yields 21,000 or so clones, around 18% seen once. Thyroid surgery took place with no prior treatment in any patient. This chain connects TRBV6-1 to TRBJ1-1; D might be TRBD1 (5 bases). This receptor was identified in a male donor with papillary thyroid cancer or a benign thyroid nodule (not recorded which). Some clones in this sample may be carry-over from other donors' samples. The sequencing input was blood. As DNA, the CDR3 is TGTGCCAGCAGGTGGGGCGGAAACACTGAAGCTTTCTTT. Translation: CASRWGGNTEAFF.